This T cell receptor beta chain emerged from a study of blood T cell repertoires in COVID-19. This clone has a single count. Clones were sequenced by immunoSEQ multiplex PCR, and TCRdb holds only the in-frame ones, with some missing. This sample has under 200,000 clones, with roughly four fifths found just once. Sequenced: peripheral blood. The sequence came from a woman aged 80 or over with acute or convalescent COVID-19.

The CDR3 bases are TGTGCCATCAGGGGAAGGCAGGGGGCGACAAGTACAGATACGCAGTATTTT. Its protein product is CAIRGRQGATSTDTQYF. The chain carries TRBV10-3 and TRBJ2-3, with 8 nucleotides matching TRBD1. The CDR3 loop spans 17 amino acids. Germline CDR1 and CDR2: ENHRY and SYGVKD. The ends lost 6 bases at V and 3 bases at J; junction bases unmatched: 14.